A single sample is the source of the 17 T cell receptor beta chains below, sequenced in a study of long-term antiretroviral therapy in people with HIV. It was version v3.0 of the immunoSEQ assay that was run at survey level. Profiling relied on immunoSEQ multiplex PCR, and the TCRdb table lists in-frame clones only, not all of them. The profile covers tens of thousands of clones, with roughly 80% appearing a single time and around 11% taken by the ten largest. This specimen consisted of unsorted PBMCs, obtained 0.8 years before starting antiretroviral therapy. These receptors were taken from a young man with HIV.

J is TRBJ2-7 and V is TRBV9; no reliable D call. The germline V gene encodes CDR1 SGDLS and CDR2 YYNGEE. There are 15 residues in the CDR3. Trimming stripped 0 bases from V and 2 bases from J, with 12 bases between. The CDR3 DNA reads TGTGCCAGCAGCGTAGCCCTTGGGGATACCTACGAGCAGTACTTC. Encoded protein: CASSVALGDTYEQYF.

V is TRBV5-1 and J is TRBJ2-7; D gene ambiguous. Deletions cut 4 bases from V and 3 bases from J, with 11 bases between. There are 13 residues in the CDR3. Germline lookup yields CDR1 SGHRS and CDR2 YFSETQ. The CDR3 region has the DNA TGCGCCAGCAGCCTCGGGCAGGACTACGAGCAGTACTTC. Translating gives CASSLGQDYEQYF.

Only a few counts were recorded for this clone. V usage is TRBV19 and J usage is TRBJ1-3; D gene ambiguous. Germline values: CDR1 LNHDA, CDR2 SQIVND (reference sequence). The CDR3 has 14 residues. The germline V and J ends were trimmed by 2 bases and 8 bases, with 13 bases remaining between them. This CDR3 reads CASSIKASGDTIYF. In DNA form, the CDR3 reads TGTGCCAGTAGTATAAAGGCGTCCGGAGACACCATATATTTT.

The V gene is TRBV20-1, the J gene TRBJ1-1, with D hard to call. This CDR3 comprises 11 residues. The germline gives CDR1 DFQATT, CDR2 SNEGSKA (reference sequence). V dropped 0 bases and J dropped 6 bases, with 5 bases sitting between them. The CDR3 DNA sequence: TGCAGTGCTAGAGATTGGGCTGAAGCTTTCTTT. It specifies CSARDWAEAFF.

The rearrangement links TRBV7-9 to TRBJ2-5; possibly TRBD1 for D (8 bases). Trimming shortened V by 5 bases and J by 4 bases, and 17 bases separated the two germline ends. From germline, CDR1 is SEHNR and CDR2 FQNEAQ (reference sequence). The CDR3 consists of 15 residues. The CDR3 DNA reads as TGTGCCAGCAGCCCAGGGGGCGGGGGACGAGAGACCCAGTACTTC. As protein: CASSPGGGGRETQYF.

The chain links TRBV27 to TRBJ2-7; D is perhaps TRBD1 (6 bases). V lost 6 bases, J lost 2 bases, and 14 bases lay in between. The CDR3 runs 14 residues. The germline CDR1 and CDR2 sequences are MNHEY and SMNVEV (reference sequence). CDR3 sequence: CASSRSGETYEQYF. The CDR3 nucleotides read TGTGCCAGCAGCCGCTCAGGGGAAACCTACGAGCAGTACTTC.

CDR3 loop: CASSLDFDSGSQETQYF. The CDR3 DNA reads TGTGCCAGCAGCTTAGACTTCGATAGCGGGAGCCAAGAGACCCAGTACTTC. The chain carries TRBV11-2 and TRBJ2-5, with TRBD2 identical over 9 bases. CDR1 is SGHAT, CDR2 FQNNGV, per germline. The CDR3 runs 17 residues. Trimming took 0 bases from V and 1 from J; bases not matched to a gene: 6.

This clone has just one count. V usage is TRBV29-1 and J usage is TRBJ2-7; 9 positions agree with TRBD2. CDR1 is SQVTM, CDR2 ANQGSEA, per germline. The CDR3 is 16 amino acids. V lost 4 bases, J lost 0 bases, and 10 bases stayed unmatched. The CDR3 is CSVVGGLAGVSYEQYF. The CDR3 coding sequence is TGCAGCGTTGTGGGGGGCTTAGCGGGAGTCTCCTACGAGCAGTACTTC.

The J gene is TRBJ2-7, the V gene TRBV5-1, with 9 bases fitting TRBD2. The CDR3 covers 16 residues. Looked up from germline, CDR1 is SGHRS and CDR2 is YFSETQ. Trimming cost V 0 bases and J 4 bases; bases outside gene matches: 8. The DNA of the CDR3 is TGCGCCAGCAGCTTGGGGTCCGGGCTAGCGGGGTACGAGCAGTACTTC. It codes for CASSLGSGLAGYEQYF.

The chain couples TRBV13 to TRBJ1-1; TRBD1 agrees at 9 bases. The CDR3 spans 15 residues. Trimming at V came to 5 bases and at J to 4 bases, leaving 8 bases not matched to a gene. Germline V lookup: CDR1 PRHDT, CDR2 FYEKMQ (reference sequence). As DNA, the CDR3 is TGTGCCAGCAGCACCGGACAGGGGCCCGTCACTGAAGCTTTCTTT. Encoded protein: CASSTGQGPVTEAFF. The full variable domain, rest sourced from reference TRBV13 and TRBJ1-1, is AAGVIQSPRHLIKEKRETATLKCYPIPRHDTVYWYQQGPGQDPQFLISFYEKMQSDKGSIPDRFSAQQFSDYHSELNMSSLELGDSALYFCASSTGQGPVTEAFFGQGTRLTVV.

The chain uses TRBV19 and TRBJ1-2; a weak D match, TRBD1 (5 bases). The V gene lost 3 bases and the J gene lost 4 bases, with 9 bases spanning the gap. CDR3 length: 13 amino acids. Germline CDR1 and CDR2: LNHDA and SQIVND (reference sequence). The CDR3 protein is CASSMAGPYGYTF. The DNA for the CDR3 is TGTGCCAGTAGTATGGCAGGGCCCTATGGCTACACCTTC.

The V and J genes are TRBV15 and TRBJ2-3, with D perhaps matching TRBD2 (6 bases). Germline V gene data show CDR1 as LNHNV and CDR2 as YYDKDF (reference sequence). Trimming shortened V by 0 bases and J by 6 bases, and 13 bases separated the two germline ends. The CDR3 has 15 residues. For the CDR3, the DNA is TGTGCCACCAGCAGAGATACCGGGAGCCCTGATACGCAGTATTTT. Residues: CATSRDTGSPDTQYF.

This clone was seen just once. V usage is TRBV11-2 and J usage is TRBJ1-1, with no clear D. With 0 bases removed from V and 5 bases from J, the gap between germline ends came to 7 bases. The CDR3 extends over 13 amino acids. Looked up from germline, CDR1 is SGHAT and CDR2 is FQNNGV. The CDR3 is CASSLDPRTEAFF. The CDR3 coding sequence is TGTGCCAGCAGCTTAGACCCCAGAACTGAAGCTTTCTTT.

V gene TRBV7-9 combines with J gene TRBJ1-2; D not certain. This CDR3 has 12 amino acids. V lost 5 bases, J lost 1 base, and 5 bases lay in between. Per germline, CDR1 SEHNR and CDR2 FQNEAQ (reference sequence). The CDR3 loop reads CASSIDNYGYTF. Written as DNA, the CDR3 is TGTGCCAGCAGCATCGATAACTATGGCTACACCTTC.

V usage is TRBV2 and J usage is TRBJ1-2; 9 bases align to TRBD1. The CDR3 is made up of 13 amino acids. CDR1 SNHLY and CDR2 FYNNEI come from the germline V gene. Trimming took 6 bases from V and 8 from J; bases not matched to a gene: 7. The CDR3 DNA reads TGTGCCAGCAGAGGACAGGGGAAACCAGGCTACACCTTC. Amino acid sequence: CASRGQGKPGYTF.

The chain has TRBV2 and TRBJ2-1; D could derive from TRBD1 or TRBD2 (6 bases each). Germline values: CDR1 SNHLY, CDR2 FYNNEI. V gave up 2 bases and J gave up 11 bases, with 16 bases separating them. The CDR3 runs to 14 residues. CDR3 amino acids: CASSERVVGGKQFF. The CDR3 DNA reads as TGTGCCAGCAGTGAACGGGTGGTAGGGGGGAAGCAGTTCTTC.

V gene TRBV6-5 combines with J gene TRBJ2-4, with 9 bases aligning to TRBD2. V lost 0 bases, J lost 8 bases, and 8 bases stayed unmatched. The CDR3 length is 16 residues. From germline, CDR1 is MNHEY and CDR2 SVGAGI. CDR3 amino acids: CASSYSASGIGDIQYF. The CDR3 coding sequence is TGTGCCAGCAGTTACTCGGCTAGCGGGATAGGGGACATTCAGTACTTC.